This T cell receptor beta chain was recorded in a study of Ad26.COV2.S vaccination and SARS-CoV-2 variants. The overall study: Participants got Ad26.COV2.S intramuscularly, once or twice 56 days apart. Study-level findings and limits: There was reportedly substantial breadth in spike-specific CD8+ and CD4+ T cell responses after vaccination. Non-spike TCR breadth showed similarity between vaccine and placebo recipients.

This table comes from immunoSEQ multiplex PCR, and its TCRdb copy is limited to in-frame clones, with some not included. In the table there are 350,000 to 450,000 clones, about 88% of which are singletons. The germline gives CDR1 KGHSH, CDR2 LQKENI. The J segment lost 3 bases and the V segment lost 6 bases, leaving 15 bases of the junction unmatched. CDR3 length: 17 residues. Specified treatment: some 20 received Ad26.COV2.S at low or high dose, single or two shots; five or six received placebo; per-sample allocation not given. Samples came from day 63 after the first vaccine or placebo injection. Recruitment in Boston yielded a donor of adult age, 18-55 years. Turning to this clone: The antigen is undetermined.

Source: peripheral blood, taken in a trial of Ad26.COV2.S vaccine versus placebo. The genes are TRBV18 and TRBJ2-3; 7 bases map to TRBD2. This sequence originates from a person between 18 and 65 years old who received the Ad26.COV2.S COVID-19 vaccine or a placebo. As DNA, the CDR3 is TGTGCCAGCTCCGAGACCGGCGGGAGCCGGGTTACAGATACGCAGTATTTT. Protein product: CASSETGGSRVTDTQYF.